This TCR beta chain was identified in a study of post-analysis software for immune sequencing data. For the study at large: Patients had relapsing-remitting, secondary progressive or progressive-relapsing multiple sclerosis; some lacked subtype.

Notes on this clonotype: The antigen is not known.

Unique molecular identifiers were carried by the TCR beta cDNA libraries. Each CDR3 protein is one row after TCRdb ran MiXCR on the PCR reads. This sample carries hundreds of thousands of distinct CDR3 sequences, approximately 38% of them seen once, and the ten largest clones take 6.5% to 8%. Germline-derived CDR1 and CDR2 are SGHRS and YFSETQ. This CDR3 comprises 12 residues. V lost 1 base and J 12 bases, leaving 11 bases between the germline ends. Findings and limits, study-wide: Compared against controls, patients with multiple sclerosis displayed significantly lower normalized Chao1 diversity. A handful of TRBV segments were significantly more frequent in patients than in controls. TRBV5-6, TRBV5-1 and TRBV20-1 were among these segments.

The source is a girl between 2 and 10 years old with multiple sclerosis. The sequenced material came from blood. The V and J genes are TRBV5-1 and TRBJ2-1, with a weak D call TRBD2 (5 bases). Written as DNA, the CDR3 is TGCGCCAGCAGCTTGAACGGGGAACTGCAGTTCTTC. Translating gives CASSLNGELQFF.